This T cell receptor beta chain was profiled in a study of T cell responses to AZD1222 COVID-19 vaccine. Overall study results and limits: Sampling captured repertoires only after the peak T cell response. Baseline seropositivity characterized only six AZD1222 recipients. Within unmutated variant regions lay the reported targets of nearly half of spike-specific TCRs. Spike regions recognized by vaccine-associated CD4 TCRs spanned the protein, led by 160-218 and 743-854.

A note on this clone: No antigen is known for it.

Produced via immunoSEQ multiplex PCR; TCRdb's table is partial and in-frame only. The sample has roughly 200,000 clones, 80% to 95% seen once. Trimming removed 7 bases from V and 6 bases from J; junction bases left unmatched: 12. The germline V gene encodes CDR1 SNHLY and CDR2 FYNNEI. This CDR3 is built from 14 residues. The V call is TRBV2, the J call TRBJ2-7, with TRBD2 identical over 7 bases. The sequence derives from an adult who received the MenACWY meningococcal vaccine as a control. Here the sequenced sample was peripheral blood, taken 28 days after the second dose of the MenACWY control vaccine. This CDR3 is CASNPWTSFSEQYF. CDR3 DNA: TGTGCCAGCAATCCCTGGACTAGTTTTAGCGAGCAGTACTTC.